These 18 T cell receptor beta chains were all obtained from the same sample, sequenced in a study of shared clonotypes between healthy human individuals. Method: immunoSEQ multiplex PCR; TCRdb's copy keeps in-frame clones and lacks some. The sample has roughly 680,000 clones, just under 75% seen once. The sample comprised memory CD4+ T cells sorted from blood. The subset denotes: CD45RA-negative fraction. These receptors all stem from a woman younger than 45 in good health.

This clone was counted once. The CDR3 loop is CASSPFRTHSGTGSAGELFF. CDR3 coding DNA: TGTGCCAGCTCACCATTCAGAACTCATTCCGGGACAGGGTCTGCCGGGGAGCTGTTTTTT. The rearrangement joins TRBV18 to TRBJ2-2; TRBD1 aligns across 9 bases. With V trimmed by 2 bases and J by 6 bases, 19 bases remained unmatched. This CDR3 region has 20 residues. Germline-derived CDR1 and CDR2 are KGHSH and LQKENI.

Comments on this clone: This sequence is one base from a far larger clone and is likely a read error. Additional DNA sequences in this sample encode the identical CDR3. The chain links TRBV4-2 to TRBJ2-2, with 7 bases matching TRBD1. CDR1 is LGHNA and CDR2 is YNFKEQ in the germline V gene. The CDR3 is made up of 17 amino acids. The CDR3 region is CASSQEWKQGSIGELFF. The CDR3, as DNA: TGTGCCAGCAGTCAAGAGTGGAAACAGGGGTCCATCGGGGAGCTGTTTTTT.

The rearrangement links TRBV2 to TRBJ2-2, with D uncertain. CDR3 length equals 13 residues. Germline V gene sequence: CDR1 SNHLY, CDR2 FYNNEI. The V end lost 0 bases, the J end lost 6 bases, and 5 bases lay between the germline ends. The CDR3 DNA is TGTGCCAGCAGTGAAGCGCCCCCCGGGGAGCTGTTTTTT. Translated: CASSEAPPGELFF.

The gene calls are TRBV28 and TRBJ1-1; no clear D gene. The V gene's germline CDR1 is MDHEN and CDR2 SYDVKM. This CDR3 contains 14 residues. Trimming took off 2 bases at V and 6 bases at J, with 13 bases between the two ends. The DNA of the CDR3 is TGTGCCAGCAGTTTAGCCCAATTGGTCTCTGAAGCTTTCTTT. Translated, it gives CASSLAQLVSEAFF.

The chain employs TRBV28 and TRBJ2-3; 8 nucleotides agree with TRBD1. J gave up 1 base and V 8 bases, and 11 bases lay outside the gene matches. Germline-derived CDR1 and CDR2 are MDHEN and SYDVKM. The CDR3 is 16 amino acids. This chain's CDR3 is CASLPLRGPGTDTQYF. DNA of the CDR3: TGTGCCAGCTTACCGCTCAGGGGGCCTGGCACAGATACGCAGTATTTT.

V and J are TRBV4-2 and TRBJ1-6; 7 bases match TRBD1. The CDR3 totals 15 residues. The V gene end was trimmed by 3 bases and the J gene end by 8 bases; junction bases not matched to a gene: 7. CDR1 is LGHNA and CDR2 is YNFKEQ in the germline V gene. CDR3 in DNA: TGTGCCAGCAGCCAGACGACAGGGCAGGATTCACCCCTCCACTTT. It specifies CASSQTTGQDSPLHF.

In its sample, this clone was seen many times. Other DNA variants within this sample encode the same CDR3. The chain carries TRBV7-2 and TRBJ2-1; no reliable D call. The V end lost 1 base, the J end lost 3 bases, and 7 bases lay between the germline ends. The V gene's germline CDR1 is SGHTA and CDR2 FQGNSA. This CDR3 spans 14 amino acids. The CDR3 sequence: CASSLDSSYNEQFF. The DNA for the CDR3 is TGTGCCAGCAGCTTAGATTCCAGCTACAATGAGCAGTTCTTC.

CDR3 sequence reads: CSAVTSYEQFF. Here the CDR3 DNA reads TGCAGTGCTGTGACTAGCTATGAGCAGTTCTTC. This sequence joins TRBV20-1 and TRBJ2-1, with 7 bases that match TRBD2. J lost 8 bases, V lost 5 bases, and 3 bases had no gene match. Germline V gene lookup returns CDR1 DFQATT and CDR2 SNEGSKA (reference sequence). The CDR3 loop spans 11 amino acids.

This chain's CDR3 is CASAKTSGRAYEQFF. The CDR3 bases are TGTGCCAGCGCCAAGACTAGCGGGAGGGCCTATGAGCAGTTCTTC. The rearrangement joins TRBV7-7 to TRBJ2-1; 14 nucleotides line up with TRBD2. V lost 8 bases to trimming and J lost 8 bases; unmatched junction nucleotides: 8. The CDR3 is 15 residues long. CDR1 is SSHAT and CDR2 is FNYEAQ in the germline V gene (reference sequence).

This chain joins TRBV27 and TRBJ2-7; TRBD2 matches 8 bases. The germline V gene has CDR1 MNHEY and CDR2 SMNVEV (reference sequence). V trimming: 2 bases; J trimming: 4 bases; junction bases outside the gene matches: 4. The CDR3 runs 14 residues. The CDR3 coding sequence is TGTGCCAGCAGTTTACTCGGGGGGGTATACGAGCAGTACTTC. Protein product: CASSLLGGVYEQYF.

This clone showed up just once. V gene TRBV6-1 combines with J gene TRBJ2-3; TRBD1 matches 10 bases. Trimming at V came to 4 bases and at J to 3 bases, leaving 4 bases not matched to a gene. Germline V gives CDR1 MNHNS, CDR2 SASEGT. The length of the CDR3 is 15 residues. The CDR3, as DNA: TGTGCCAGCAGTGGAGACAGGGGGCGGACAGATACGCAGTATTTT. This encodes CASSGDRGRTDTQYF.

The V call is TRBV9, the J call TRBJ2-2, with D perhaps being TRBD1 or TRBD2 (5 bases each). This CDR3 comprises 14 residues. Germline V gene lookup returns CDR1 SGDLS and CDR2 YYNGEE. V shed 1 base and J shed 6 bases, with 10 bases lying between them. The CDR3 nucleotides are TGTGCCAGCAGCGTATTAGGGGACGCCGGGGAGCTGTTTTTT. This codes for CASSVLGDAGELFF.

This clone was seen more than once but under ten times. The V and J genes are TRBV10-3 and TRBJ2-2, with 7 bases that match TRBD1. The trim removed 2 bases at V and 4 bases at J, leaving 4 bases unmatched. Germline assignment: CDR1 ENHRY and CDR2 SYGVKD. This CDR3 spans 15 amino acids. The CDR3 protein is CAISEETGLTGELFF. In DNA, the CDR3 is TGTGCCATCAGTGAGGAGACAGGGCTCACCGGGGAGCTGTTTTTT.

The chain employs TRBV28 and TRBJ1-5; D remains unclear. CDR3 length equals 13 residues. V was pared by 2 bases and J by 8 bases, with 10 bases between. CDR1 is MDHEN, CDR2 SYDVKM, per germline. DNA for the CDR3: TGTGCCAGCAGTTTAACAGCACGGGAGCCCCAGCATTTT. Encoded protein: CASSLTAREPQHF. Looking up the rest from reference TRBV28 and TRBJ1-5 gives the full variable domain: DVKVTQSSRYLVKRTGEKVFLECVQDMDHENMFWYRQDPGLGLRLIYFSYDVKMKEKGDIPEGYSVSREKKERFSLILESASTNQTSMYLCASSLTAREPQHFGDGTRLSIL.

The chain recombines TRBV29-1 with TRBJ2-7, with 8 positions matching TRBD1. Germline V gives CDR1 SQVTM, CDR2 ANQGSEA. The CDR3 is 14 residues long. Trimming at V came to 4 bases and at J to 6 bases, leaving 11 bases not matched to a gene. CDR3 DNA: TGCAGCGTTGCAATACAGGGGGTGATGGTCGAGCAGTACTTC. Protein sequence: CSVAIQGVMVEQYF.

This chain uses TRBV27 with TRBJ2-3; D is uncertain. V was clipped by 3 bases and J by 4 bases, with 8 bases between them. Germline CDR1 and CDR2: MNHEY and SMNVEV (reference sequence). This CDR3 is built from 13 residues. CDR3 protein: CASSFLSADTQYF. The CDR3 DNA reads TGTGCCAGCAGTTTCCTGTCCGCAGATACGCAGTATTTT.

V is TRBV6-5 and J is TRBJ2-1; D ambiguous. The CDR3 loop spans 12 amino acids. Per germline, CDR1 MNHEY and CDR2 SVGAGI. Trimming stripped 8 bases from V and 10 bases from J, with 15 bases between. CDR3 nucleotides: TGTGCCAGCTATTCCCCCTCTACGGAGCAGTTCTTC. This gives the protein CASYSPSTEQFF.

Only a few counts were recorded for this clone. J is TRBJ1-1 and V is TRBV6-1; D not certain. V dropped 6 bases and J dropped 6 bases, with 11 bases sitting between them. CDR1 and CDR2 (germline): MNHNS, SASEGT. The CDR3 consists of 12 residues. The CDR3 sequence: CASRFGEAEAFF. The DNA of the CDR3 is TGTGCCAGCAGATTCGGCGAAGCTGAAGCTTTCTTT.